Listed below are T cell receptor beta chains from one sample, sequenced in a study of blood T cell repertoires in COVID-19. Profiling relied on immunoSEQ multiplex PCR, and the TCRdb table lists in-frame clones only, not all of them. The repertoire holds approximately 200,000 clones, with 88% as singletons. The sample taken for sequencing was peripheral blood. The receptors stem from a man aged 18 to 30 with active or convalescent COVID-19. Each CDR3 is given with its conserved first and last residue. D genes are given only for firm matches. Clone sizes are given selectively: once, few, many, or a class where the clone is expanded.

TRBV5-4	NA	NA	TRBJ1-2	CASTNEENSNYGYTF	TGTGCCAGCACCAATGAGGAGAACTCCAACTATGGCTACACCTTC
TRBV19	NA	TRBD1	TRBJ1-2	CASRPGGGGYGYTF	TGTGCCAGTAGGCCAGGGGGCGGCGGCTATGGCTACACCTTC
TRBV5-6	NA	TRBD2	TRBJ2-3	CASSLTSGSTDTQYF	TGTGCCAGCAGCCTCACTAGCGGGAGCACAGATACGCAGTATTTT
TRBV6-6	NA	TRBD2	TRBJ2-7	CASSPVGLVVYEQYF	TGTGCCAGCAGTCCTGTAGGACTAGTGGTGTACGAGCAGTACTTC
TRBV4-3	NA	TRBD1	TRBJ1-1	CASSQGQGLTEAFF	TGCGCCAGCAGCCAAGGACAGGGGTTGACTGAAGCTTTCTTT
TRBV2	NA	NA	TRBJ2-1	CASTQDLGPHEQFF	TGTGCCAGCACACAGGACCTGGGCCCCCATGAGCAGTTCTTC
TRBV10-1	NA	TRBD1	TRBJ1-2	CASSETGGTYGYTF	TGCGCCAGCAGTGAAACAGGGGGGACCTATGGCTACACCTTC
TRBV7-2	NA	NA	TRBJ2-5	CASSEQGKQETQYF	TGTGCCAGCAGCGAGCAGGGGAAACAAGAGACCCAGTACTTC
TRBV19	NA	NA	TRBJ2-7	CASRTEGSEQYF	TGTGCCAGTAGAACAGAAGGTAGCGAGCAGTACTTC
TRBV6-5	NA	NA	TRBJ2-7	CASSSDDSYEQYF	TGTGCCAGCAGTTCCGACGACAGCTACGAGCAGTACTTC
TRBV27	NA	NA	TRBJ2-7	CASSLDRRGEQYF	TGTGCCAGCAGTTTGGACAGAAGGGGGGAGCAGTACTTC
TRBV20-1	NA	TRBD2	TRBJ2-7	CSASPAGLAYEQYF	TGCAGTGCTAGTCCAGCGGGACTTGCCTACGAGCAGTACTTC
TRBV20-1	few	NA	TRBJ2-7	CSASLRSNSYEQYF	TGCAGTGCTAGTCTCCGGAGTAACTCCTACGAGCAGTACTTC
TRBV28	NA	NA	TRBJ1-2	CASSRNQDSYTF	TGTGCCAGCAGCCGAAACCAGGACAGCTACACCTTC
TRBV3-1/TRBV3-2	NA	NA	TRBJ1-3	CASSQGKGRPYTIYF	TGTGCCAGCAGCCAAGGCAAGGGGCGACCGTACACCATATATTTT
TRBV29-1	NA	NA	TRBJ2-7	CSVVPDSRLSSYEQYF	TGCAGCGTTGTGCCGGATAGCCGTCTAAGCTCCTACGAGCAGTACTTC
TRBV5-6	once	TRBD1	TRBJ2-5	CASSFPGGGGDQYF	TGTGCCAGCAGCTTCCCAGGGGGTGGAGGAGACCAGTACTTC
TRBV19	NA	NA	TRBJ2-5	CASSTPTGNQETQYF	TGTGCCAGTAGCACACCGACAGGAAACCAAGAGACCCAGTACTTC
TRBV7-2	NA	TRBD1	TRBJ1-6	CASSYPGGVSPLHF	TGTGCCAGCAGCTACCCAGGGGGTGTATCACCCCTCCACTTT
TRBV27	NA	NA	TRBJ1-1	CASSFGSGRLRTEAFF	TGTGCCAGCAGTTTCGGCTCGGGCAGACTACGCACTGAAGCTTTCTTT
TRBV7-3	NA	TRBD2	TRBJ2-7	CASSSGLAGDEQYF	TGTGCCAGCAGCTCGGGACTAGCGGGGGACGAGCAGTACTTC
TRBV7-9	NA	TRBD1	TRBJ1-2	CASSYGTGTGDGYTF	TGTGCCAGCAGCTATGGAACCGGGACAGGGGACGGCTACACCTTC
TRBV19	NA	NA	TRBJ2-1	CASSSSLALRGEQFF	TGTGCCAGTAGTTCATCTCTAGCCTTACGGGGTGAGCAGTTCTTC
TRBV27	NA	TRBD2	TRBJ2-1	CASSARSTSGRFYEQFF	TGTGCCAGCAGTGCACGGTCCACTAGCGGGAGGTTCTATGAGCAGTTCTTC
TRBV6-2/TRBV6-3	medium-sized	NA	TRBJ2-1	CASSYLAEGFYNEQFF	TGTGCCAGCAGTTACCTGGCGGAGGGATTCTACAATGAGCAGTTCTTC
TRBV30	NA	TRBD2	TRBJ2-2	CAWSWWRTSGVVPRGTGELFF	TGTGCCTGGAGCTGGTGGAGGACTAGCGGGGTGGTGCCGAGGGGCACCGGGGAGCTGTTTTTT
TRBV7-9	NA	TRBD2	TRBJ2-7	CASSSRAGGPTAYEQYF	TGTGCCAGCAGCTCTAGAGCGGGAGGGCCTACTGCCTACGAGCAGTACTTC
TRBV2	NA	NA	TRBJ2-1	CASSGRGSSYNEQFF	TGTGCCAGCAGTGGGCGTGGGAGCTCCTACAATGAGCAGTTCTTC
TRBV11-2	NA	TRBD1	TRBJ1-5	CASSSDRGAAQPQHF	TGTGCCAGCAGCTCAGACAGGGGAGCGGCTCAGCCCCAGCATTTT
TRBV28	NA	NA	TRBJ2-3	CASSFSGRTDTQYF	TGTGCCAGCAGTTTCTCGGGTCGCACAGATACGCAGTATTTT
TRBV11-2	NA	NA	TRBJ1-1	CASSWALEMNTEAFF	TGTGCCAGCAGCTGGGCACTAGAAATGAACACTGAAGCTTTCTTT